Each of the 3 T cell receptor beta chains below was sequenced from the same sample in a study of beta chain features in type 1 diabetes. TCRB transcripts that were expressed got sequenced, as all of the isolated RNA had been reverse transcribed. This table comes from immunoSEQ multiplex PCR, and its TCRdb copy is limited to in-frame clones, with some not included. The sample shows hundreds of thousands of clones, about 10% of them seen only once. The sequenced sample was naive CD4+ T cells from blood. These receptors were taken from a woman aged 25 to 39 in good health.

The table lists this clone with a few counts. J is TRBJ1-5 and V is TRBV7-9; D may be TRBD1 (6 bases). Germline V gene lookup returns CDR1 SEHNR and CDR2 FQNEAQ (reference sequence). CDR3 length equals 16 residues. Between the trimmed V and J ends, which lost 1 base and 2 bases, there was a span of 12 bases. The DNA for the CDR3 is TGTGCCAGCAGCTTAGAGGCAGGGGTGGGCAATCAGCCCCAGCATTTT. Amino acid sequence: CASSLEAGVGNQPQHF. The full variable domain, rest sourced from reference TRBV7-9 and TRBJ1-5, is DTGVSQNPRHKITKRGQNVTFRCDPISEHNRLYWYRQTLGQGPEFLTYFQNEAQLEKSRLLSDRFSAERPKGSFSTLEIQRTEQGDSAMYLCASSLEAGVGNQPQHFGDGTRLSIL.

This clone was counted between two and nine times. The V call is TRBV7-2, the J call TRBJ2-3, with unresolved D. CDR3 length: 14 amino acids. Germline V gene lookup returns CDR1 SGHTA and CDR2 FQGNSA. Trimming removed 4 bases at V and 0 bases at J, with 8 bases between. As DNA, the CDR3 is TGTGCCAGCAGCTATTATACTAGCACAGATACGCAGTATTTT. Its translation is CASSYYTSTDTQYF. Drawing the rest from reference TRBV7-2 and TRBJ2-3, the complete variable domain is GAGVSQSPSNKVTEKGKDVELRCDPISGHTALYWYRQSLGQGLEFLIYFQGNSAPDKSGLPSDRFSAERTGGSVSTLTIQRTQQEDSAVYLCASSYYTSTDTQYFGPGTRLTVL.

This clone appeared a few times. The genes are TRBV4-3 and TRBJ2-5; TRBD2 might be the D (5 bases). The CDR3 sequence is 13 residues long. Germline-derived CDR1 and CDR2 are LGHNA and YSLEER. Between the trimmed V and J ends, which lost 0 bases and 4 bases, there was a span of 6 bases. DNA for the CDR3: TGCGCCAGCAGCCAAGATGCGGGAGAGACCCAGTACTTC. Encoded protein: CASSQDAGETQYF.